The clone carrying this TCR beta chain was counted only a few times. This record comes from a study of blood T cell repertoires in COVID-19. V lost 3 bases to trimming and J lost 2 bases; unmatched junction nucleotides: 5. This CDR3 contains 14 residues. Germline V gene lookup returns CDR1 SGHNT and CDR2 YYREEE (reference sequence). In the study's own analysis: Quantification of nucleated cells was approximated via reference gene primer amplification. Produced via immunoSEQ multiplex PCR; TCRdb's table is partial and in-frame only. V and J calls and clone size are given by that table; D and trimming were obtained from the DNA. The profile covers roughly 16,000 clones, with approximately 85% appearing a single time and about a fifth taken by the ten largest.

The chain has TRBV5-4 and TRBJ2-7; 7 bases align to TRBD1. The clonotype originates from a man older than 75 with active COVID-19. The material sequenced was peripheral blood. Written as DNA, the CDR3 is TGTGCCAGCAGCTCGGGACAGCTACCCTACGAGCAGTACTTC. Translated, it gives CASSSGQLPYEQYF.